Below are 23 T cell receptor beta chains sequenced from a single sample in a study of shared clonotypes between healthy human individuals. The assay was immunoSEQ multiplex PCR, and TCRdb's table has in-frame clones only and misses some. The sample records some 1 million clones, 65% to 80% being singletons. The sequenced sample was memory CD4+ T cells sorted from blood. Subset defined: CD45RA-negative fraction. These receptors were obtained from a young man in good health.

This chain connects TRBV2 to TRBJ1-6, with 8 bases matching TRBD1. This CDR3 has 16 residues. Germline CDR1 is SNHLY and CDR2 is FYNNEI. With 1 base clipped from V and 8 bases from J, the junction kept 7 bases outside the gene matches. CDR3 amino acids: CASSEGWDRSYSPLHF. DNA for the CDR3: TGTGCCAGCAGTGAAGGCTGGGACAGGTCTTATTCACCCCTCCACTTT.

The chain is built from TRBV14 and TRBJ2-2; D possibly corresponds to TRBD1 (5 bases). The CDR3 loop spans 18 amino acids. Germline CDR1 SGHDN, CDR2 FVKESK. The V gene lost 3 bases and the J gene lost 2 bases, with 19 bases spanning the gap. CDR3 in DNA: TGTGCCAGCAGCCACCCTCTCAGTGGGGCCCTAAACACCGGGGAGCTGTTTTTT. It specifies CASSHPLSGALNTGELFF. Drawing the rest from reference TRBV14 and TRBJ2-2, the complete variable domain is EAGVTQFPSHSVIEKGQTVTLRCDPISGHDNLYWYRRVMGKEIKFLLHFVKESKQDESGMPNNRFLAERTGGTYSTLKVQPAELEDSGVYFCASSHPLSGALNTGELFFGEGSRLTVL.

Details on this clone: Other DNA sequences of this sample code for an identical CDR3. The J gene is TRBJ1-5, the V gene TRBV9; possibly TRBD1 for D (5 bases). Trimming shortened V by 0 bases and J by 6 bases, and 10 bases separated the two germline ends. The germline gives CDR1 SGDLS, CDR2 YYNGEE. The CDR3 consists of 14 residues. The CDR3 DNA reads TGTGCCAGCAGCGTAGGGTCGGGGGGTCAGCCCCAGCATTTT. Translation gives CASSVGSGGQPQHF.

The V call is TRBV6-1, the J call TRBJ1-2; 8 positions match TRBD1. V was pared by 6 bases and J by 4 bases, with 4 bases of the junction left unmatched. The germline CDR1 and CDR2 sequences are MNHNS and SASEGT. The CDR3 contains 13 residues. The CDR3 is CASSRQGSYGYTF. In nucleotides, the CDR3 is TGTGCCAGCAGCCGACAGGGGTCCTATGGCTACACCTTC.

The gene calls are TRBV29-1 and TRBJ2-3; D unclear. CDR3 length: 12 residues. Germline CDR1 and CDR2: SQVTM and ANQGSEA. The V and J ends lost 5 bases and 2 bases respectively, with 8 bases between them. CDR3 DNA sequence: TGCAGCGTTCAGACGGTCACAGATACGCAGTATTTT. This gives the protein CSVQTVTDTQYF.

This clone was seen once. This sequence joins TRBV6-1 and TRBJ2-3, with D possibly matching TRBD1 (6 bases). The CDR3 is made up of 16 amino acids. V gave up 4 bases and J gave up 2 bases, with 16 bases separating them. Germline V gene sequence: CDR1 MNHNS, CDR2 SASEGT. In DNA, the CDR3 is TGTGCCAGCAGTGTAGCCAGGGGCAGCCTCACAGATACGCAGTATTTT. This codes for CASSVARGSLTDTQYF.

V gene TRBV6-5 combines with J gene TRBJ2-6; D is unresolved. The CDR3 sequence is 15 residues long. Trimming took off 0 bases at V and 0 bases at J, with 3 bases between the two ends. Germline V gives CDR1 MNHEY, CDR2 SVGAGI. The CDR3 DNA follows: TGTGCCAGCAGTTACTCAAACTCTGGGGCCAACGTCCTGACTTTC. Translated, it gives CASSYSNSGANVLTF.

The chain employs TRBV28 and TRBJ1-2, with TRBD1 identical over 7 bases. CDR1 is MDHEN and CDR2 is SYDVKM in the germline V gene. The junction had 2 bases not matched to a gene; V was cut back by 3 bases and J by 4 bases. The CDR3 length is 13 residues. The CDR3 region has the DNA TGTGCCAGCAGTTTGGGACAGCTCTATGGCTACACCTTC. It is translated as CASSLGQLYGYTF.

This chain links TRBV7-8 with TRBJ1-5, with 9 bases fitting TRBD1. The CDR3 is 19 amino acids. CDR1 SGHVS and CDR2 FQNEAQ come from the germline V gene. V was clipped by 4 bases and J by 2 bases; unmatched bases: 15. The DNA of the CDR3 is TGTGCCAGCAGCTCCAGCCCACAATCTACAGGGGGCCGCAATCAGCCCCAGCATTTT. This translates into CASSSSPQSTGGRNQPQHF.

This CDR3 reads CASSLVSGPYEQYF. Here the CDR3 DNA reads TGCGCCAGCAGCTTGGTCAGCGGCCCCTACGAGCAGTACTTC. This chain links TRBV5-1 with TRBJ2-7, with a weak D call TRBD2 (5 bases). Germline assignment: CDR1 SGHRS and CDR2 YFSETQ. The length of the CDR3 is 14 residues. Trimming took off 0 bases at V and 2 bases at J, with 9 bases between the two ends. Supplemented by reference TRBV5-1 and TRBJ2-7, the full variable domain reads KAGVTQTPRYLIKTRGQQVTLSCSPISGHRSVSWYQQTPGQGLQFLFEYFSETQRNKGNFPGRFSGRQFSNSRSEMNVSTLELGDSALYLCASSLVSGPYEQYFGPGTRLTVT.

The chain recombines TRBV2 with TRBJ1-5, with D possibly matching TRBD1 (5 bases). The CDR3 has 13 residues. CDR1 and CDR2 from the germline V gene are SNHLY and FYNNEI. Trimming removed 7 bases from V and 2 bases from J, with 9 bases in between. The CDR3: CASKGYGNQPQHF. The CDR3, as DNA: TGTGCCAGCAAGGGGTATGGCAATCAGCCCCAGCATTTT.

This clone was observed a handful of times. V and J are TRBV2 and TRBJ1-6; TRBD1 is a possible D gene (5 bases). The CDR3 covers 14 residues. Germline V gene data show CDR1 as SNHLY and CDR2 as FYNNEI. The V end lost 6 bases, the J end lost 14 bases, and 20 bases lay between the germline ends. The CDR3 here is CASRITVADRALHF. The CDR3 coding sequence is TGTGCCAGCAGGATAACCGTTGCCGACAGAGCCCTCCACTTT.

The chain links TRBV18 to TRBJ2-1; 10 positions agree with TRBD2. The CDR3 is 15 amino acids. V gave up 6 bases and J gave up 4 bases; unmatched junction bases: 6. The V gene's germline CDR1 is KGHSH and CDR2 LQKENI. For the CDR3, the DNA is TGTGCCAGCTCCCCTAGCGGGAGTGGGTACAATGAGCAGTTCTTC. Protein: CASSPSGSGYNEQFF.

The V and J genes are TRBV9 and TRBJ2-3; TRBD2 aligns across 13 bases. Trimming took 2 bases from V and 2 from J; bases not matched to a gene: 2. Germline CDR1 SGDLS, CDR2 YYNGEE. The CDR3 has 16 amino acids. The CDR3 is CASSVGLAGFTDTQYF. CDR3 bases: TGTGCCAGCAGCGTGGGACTAGCGGGGTTCACAGATACGCAGTATTTT. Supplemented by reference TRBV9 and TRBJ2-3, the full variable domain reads DSGVTQTPKHLITATGQRVTLRCSPRSGDLSVYWYQQSLDQGLQFLIQYYNGEERAKGNILERFSAQQFPDLHSELNLSSLELGDSALYFCASSVGLAGFTDTQYFGPGTRLTVL.

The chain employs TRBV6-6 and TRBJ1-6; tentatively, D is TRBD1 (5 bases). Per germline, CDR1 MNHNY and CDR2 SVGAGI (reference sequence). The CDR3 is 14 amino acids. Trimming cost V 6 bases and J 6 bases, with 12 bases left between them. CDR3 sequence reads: CASRTQGANSPLHF. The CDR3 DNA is TGTGCCAGCAGAACCCAAGGGGCTAATTCACCCCTCCACTTT.

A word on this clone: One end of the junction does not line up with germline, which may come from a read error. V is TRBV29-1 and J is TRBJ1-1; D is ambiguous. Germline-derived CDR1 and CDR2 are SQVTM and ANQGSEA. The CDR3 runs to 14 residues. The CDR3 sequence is CSVEESPANTEAFF. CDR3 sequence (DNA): TGCAGCGTGGAAGAATCCCCAGCGAACACTGAAGCTTTCTTT.

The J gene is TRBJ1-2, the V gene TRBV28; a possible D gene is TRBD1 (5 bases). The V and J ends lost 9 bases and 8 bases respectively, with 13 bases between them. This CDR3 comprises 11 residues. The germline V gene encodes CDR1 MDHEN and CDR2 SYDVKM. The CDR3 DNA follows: TGTGCCAGTCGTGGGCGGGGCGGCTACACCTTC. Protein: CASRGRGGYTF.

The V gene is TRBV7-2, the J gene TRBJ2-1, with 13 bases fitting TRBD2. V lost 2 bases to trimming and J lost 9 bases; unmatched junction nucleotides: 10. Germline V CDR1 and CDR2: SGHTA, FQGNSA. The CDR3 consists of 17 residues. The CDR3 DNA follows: TGTGCCAGCAGCTTAACACTAGCGGGGGGGAACCGCGTTGAGCAGTTCTTC. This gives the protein CASSLTLAGGNRVEQFF.

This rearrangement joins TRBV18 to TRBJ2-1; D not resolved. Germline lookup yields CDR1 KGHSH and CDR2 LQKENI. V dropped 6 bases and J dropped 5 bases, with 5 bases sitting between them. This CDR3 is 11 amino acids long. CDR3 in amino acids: CASSADNEQFF. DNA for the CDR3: TGTGCCAGCTCCGCGGACAATGAGCAGTTCTTC.

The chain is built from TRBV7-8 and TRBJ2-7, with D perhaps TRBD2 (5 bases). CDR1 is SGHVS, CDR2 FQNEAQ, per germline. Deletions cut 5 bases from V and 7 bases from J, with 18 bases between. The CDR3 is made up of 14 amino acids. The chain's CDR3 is CASSPREGLNEQYF. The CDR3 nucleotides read TGTGCCAGCAGCCCTCGTGAGGGTCTAAATGAGCAGTACTTC. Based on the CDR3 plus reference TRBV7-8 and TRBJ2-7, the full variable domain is GAGVSQSPRYKVAKRGQDVALRCDPISGHVSLFWYQQALGQGPEFLTYFQNEAQLDKSGLPSDRFFAERPEGSVSTLKIQRTQQEDSAVYLCASSPREGLNEQYFGPGTRLTVT.

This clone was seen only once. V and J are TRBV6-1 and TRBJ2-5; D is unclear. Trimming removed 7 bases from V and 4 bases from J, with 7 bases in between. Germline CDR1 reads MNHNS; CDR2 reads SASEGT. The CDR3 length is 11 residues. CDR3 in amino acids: CASILAETQYF. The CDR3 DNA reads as TGTGCCAGCATATTGGCAGAGACCCAGTACTTC.

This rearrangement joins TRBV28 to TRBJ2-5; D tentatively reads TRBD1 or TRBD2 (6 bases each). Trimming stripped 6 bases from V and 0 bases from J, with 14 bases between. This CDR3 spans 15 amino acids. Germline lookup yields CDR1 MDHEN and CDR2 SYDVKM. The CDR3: CASSQGSGYQETQYF. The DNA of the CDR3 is TGTGCCAGCAGCCAGGGGAGCGGGTACCAAGAGACCCAGTACTTC.

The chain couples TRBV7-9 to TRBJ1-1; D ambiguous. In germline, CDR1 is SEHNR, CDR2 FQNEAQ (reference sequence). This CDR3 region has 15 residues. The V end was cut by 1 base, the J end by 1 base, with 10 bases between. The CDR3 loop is CASSLGGRQNTEAFF. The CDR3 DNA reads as TGTGCCAGCAGCTTAGGGGGTAGACAGAACACTGAAGCTTTCTTT. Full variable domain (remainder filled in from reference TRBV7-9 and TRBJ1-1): DTGVSQNPRHKITKRGQNVTFRCDPISEHNRLYWYRQTLGQGPEFLTYFQNEAQLEKSRLLSDRFSAERPKGSFSTLEIQRTEQGDSAMYLCASSLGGRQNTEAFFGQGTRLTVV.